Sequencing of this T cell receptor gamma chain was carried out in a study of gammadelta T cells in human blood. TCRdb re-called the RT-PCR reads through CATT. Here the sample spans 250 to 400 gamma-chain clones, more than 2.5% being singletons. Overall study results and limits: Polyclonal expansion of innate γδ T cells after birth appeared microbially driven.

The CDR3 is 17 amino acids. Germline lookup yields CDR1 EGSNGY and CDR2 YDSYNSKV. For this clone: Its antigen is unidentified. The likely explanation is a read error, given a far larger clone one base away.

The source of this sequence is a human donor. The sequenced sample consisted of non-Vgamma9Vdelta2 gamma-delta T cells from adult blood. The chain is built from TRGV2 and TRGJP2. For the CDR3, the DNA is TGTGCCAACTGGGACGGGCTTTTCCGAAGTAGTGATTGGATCAAGACGTTT. Translated, it gives CANWDGLFRSSDWIKTF.